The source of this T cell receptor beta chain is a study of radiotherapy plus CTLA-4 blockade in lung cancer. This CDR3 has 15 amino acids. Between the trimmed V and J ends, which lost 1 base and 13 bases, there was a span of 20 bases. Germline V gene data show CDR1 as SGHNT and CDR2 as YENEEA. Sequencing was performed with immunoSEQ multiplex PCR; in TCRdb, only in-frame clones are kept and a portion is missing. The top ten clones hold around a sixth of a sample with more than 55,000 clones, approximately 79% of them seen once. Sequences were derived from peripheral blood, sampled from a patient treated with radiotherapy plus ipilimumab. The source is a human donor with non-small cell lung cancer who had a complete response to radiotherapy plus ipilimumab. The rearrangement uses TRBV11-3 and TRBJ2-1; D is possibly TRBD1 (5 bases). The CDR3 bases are TGTGCCAGCAGCTTAGTGTCAGGGTTCGTCCGTGTTCAGTTCTTC. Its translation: CASSLVSGFVRVQFF. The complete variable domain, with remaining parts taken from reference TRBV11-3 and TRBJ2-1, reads EAGVVQSPRYKIIEKKQPVAFWCNPISGHNTLYWYLQNLGQGPELLIRYENEEAVDDSQLPKDRFSAERLKGVDSTLKIQPAELGDSAVYLCASSLVSGFVRVQFFGPGTRLTVL.